The rows below give T cell receptor beta chains drawn from one sample of a study of shared clonotypes between healthy human individuals. The protocol was immunoSEQ multiplex PCR, while the TCRdb copy is restricted to in-frame clones and leaves out a portion. The sample lists over 2 million clones, under 95% occurring once. Sequencing was carried out using naive CD4+ T cells from PBMCs. The origin of the receptors is a man aged 18-30 years in good health. Some clones in this sample may be carry-over from other donors' samples. Each CDR3 is given with its conserved first and last residue. The order of the fields is clone size, V gene, CDR3 length, J gene, CDR3 protein. The listing skips clone size in some rows; elsewhere it reads once, few, many or a size class.

.,TRBV7-3,13,TRBJ1-3,CASSPRTGNTIYF
.,TRBV12-5,14,TRBJ2-5,CASGRDPGDETQYF
.,TRBV6-6,11,TRBJ1-1,CASSYRDSPFF
.,TRBV27,16,TRBJ2-7,CASSLFFGSGTYEQYF
.,TRBV23-1,14,TRBJ1-1,CASSPQGAGTEAFF
.,TRBV28,14,TRBJ2-2,CASSLGRDTGELFF
once,TRBV10-3,13,TRBJ1-2,CAISESGPGGYTF
.,TRBV6-5,12,.,CASRQGTYEQYF
.,TRBV18,14,TRBJ1-4,CASSLNVEFEKLFF
.,TRBV5-4,15,TRBJ2-7,CASSLGLAGAYEQYF
.,TRBV7-4,14,TRBJ2-5,CASSSRLGGETQYF
.,TRBV7-2,14,TRBJ2-5,CASSSGNLAETQYF
.,TRBV18,18,TRBJ2-3,CASSPRTFRRGSADTQYF
.,TRBV5-1,17,TRBJ2-7,CASHPGGSDSGFYEQYF
few,TRBV6-5,13,TRBJ1-2,CASSYSTVNHYTF
.,TRBV2,14,TRBJ1-1,CASSREKTYTEAFF
.,TRBV9,17,TRBJ2-7,CASSAQPGQGVSYEQYF
once,TRBV4-1,16,TRBJ2-3,CASRPTSGRIGDTQYF
.,TRBV18,13,TRBJ1-2,CASSEGAEYGYTF
.,TRBV19,15,TRBJ2-7,CASSTSSGRAWEQYF
.,TRBV5-4,13,TRBJ2-7,CASSRLAEYEQYF
.,TRBV5-1,14,TRBJ2-2,CASSLVDFTGELFF
.,TRBV2,14,TRBJ1-2,CASSAQQGLVGYTF
.,TRBV6-6,15,TRBJ1-3,CASSYSGTAGNTIYF
.,TRBV30,16,TRBJ1-5,CAWSRTVAGSNQPQHF
.,TRBV30,12,TRBJ2-5,CAWSVMSGTQYF
.,TRBV20-1,11,TRBJ2-7,CSASLRYEQYF
.,TRBV13,16,TRBJ2-7,CASSLEGLSNSYEQYF
.,TRBV2,15,TRBJ1-5,CASSGLRQVNQPQHF
.,TRBV18,17,TRBJ2-7,CASSPPRGMWAPGEQYF
.,TRBV7-9,12,TRBJ2-7,CASSLGRYEQYF
.,TRBV5-1,14,TRBJ2-2,CASSPTGATGELFF
.,TRBV6-5,15,TRBJ2-3,CASSYRGLSSDTQYF
.,TRBV19,15,TRBJ1-4,CASSIRDRNNEKLFF
.,TRBV28,18,TRBJ2-2,CASRRTNRGQGRTGELFF
.,TRBV5-1,16,TRBJ1-5,CASSLVTGKVRQPQHF
once,TRBV11-2,15,TRBJ1-3,CASSFTDRGGNTIYF
.,TRBV5-1,15,TRBJ2-7,CASSWGGQVTYEQYF
once,TRBV7-8,14,TRBJ2-7,CASSRTTGDYEQYF
.,TRBV19,16,TRBJ2-5,CASSTLVLAGGETQYF